These 17 T cell receptor beta chains share one sample of origin, sequenced in a study of blood T cells in healthy people across ages. Next came a second PCR, run for about 7 to 12 cycles, which used a sample-barcoded 5' primer along with a J-beta primer mix. TCRdb re-analysed the 5' RACE reads in MiXCR, keeping a single row per CDR3 protein. The sample records approximately 780,000 distinct CDR3 sequences, more than 25% being singletons. The data were also submitted as part of a second study, on T cells of mothers and their children.

The sequencing input was blood. Source of these receptors: a boy aged 10-17 years in good health.

The genes are TRBV7-9 and TRBJ2-7; 7 bases are shared with TRBD1. Germline CDR1 reads SEHNR; CDR2 reads FQNEAQ (reference sequence). This CDR3 is built from 15 residues. V shed 3 bases, J shed 0 bases, and the junction held 5 bases outside the gene matches. DNA of the CDR3: TGTGCCAGCAGCTTCGCGACAGGGAGCTCCTACGAGCAGTACTTC. The encoded protein is CASSFATGSSYEQYF.

This clonotype has a handful of counts. The rearrangement links TRBV5-1 to TRBJ2-5; no reliable D call. The CDR3 totals 14 residues. Trimming pared 3 bases from V and 3 bases from J, leaving 12 bases between. Germline values: CDR1 SGHRS, CDR2 YFSETQ. CDR3 nucleotides: TGCGCCAGCAGCTCCACGGACGGTGAAGAGACCCAGTACTTC. It specifies CASSSTDGEETQYF.

The chain combines TRBV27 with TRBJ1-4; D possibly corresponds to TRBD1 (5 bases). Germline V CDR1 and CDR2: MNHEY, SMNVEV (reference sequence). The CDR3 consists of 15 residues. The V gene lost 2 bases and the J gene lost 8 bases, with 15 bases spanning the gap. The CDR3 sequence is CASSLPSGVVEKLFF. The CDR3 region has the DNA TGTGCCAGCAGTTTACCGTCGGGGGTAGTCGAAAAACTGTTTTTT.

The rearrangement links TRBV12-3 or TRBV12-4 to TRBJ2-5; D remains ambiguous. The DNA end is more similar to TRBJ2-1, so the J call may be wrong. CDR3 length: 11 residues. For the CDR3, the DNA is TGTGCCAGCAGTTTCGGGCCTGAGCAGTTCTTC. Amino acids: CASSFGPEQFF.

This clonotype has more than one count but fewer than ten. CDR3 bases: TGTGCCAGCGGTCCGCCGGGACCCTTTATATACTATGGCTACACCTTC. It is translated as CASGPPGPFIYYGYTF. The chain is built from TRBV12-3 or TRBV12-4 and TRBJ1-2, with D tentatively TRBD1 (5 bases). The V end was cut by 8 bases, the J end by 3 bases, with 22 bases between. CDR3 size: 16 residues.

The V and J genes are TRBV24-1 and TRBJ1-6; D remains unclear. V dropped 4 bases and J dropped 7 bases, with 16 bases sitting between them. This CDR3 has 16 amino acids. Germline CDR1 is KGHDR and CDR2 is SFDVKD. CDR3: CATSDRRAGGNSPLHF. The CDR3 DNA follows: TGTGCCACCAGTGACCGCCGGGCAGGCGGAAATTCACCCCTCCACTTT.

The genes are TRBV2 and TRBJ2-7, with TRBD2 matching 12 bases. The V gene's germline CDR1 is SNHLY and CDR2 FYNNEI. V lost 6 bases and J lost 5; bases outside the gene matches: 5. This CDR3 contains 14 residues. This chain's CDR3 is CASRRTSGVHEQYF. In DNA form, the CDR3 reads TGTGCCAGCAGGAGGACTAGCGGGGTCCACGAGCAGTACTTC.

This sequence joins TRBV10-3 and TRBJ1-2; 7 nucleotides match TRBD1. The V gene's germline CDR1 is ENHRY and CDR2 SYGVKD. V lost 3 bases and J lost 6; bases outside the gene matches: 10. This CDR3 spans 15 amino acids. The CDR3 loop reads CAISDGGQGENGYTF. CDR3 bases: TGTGCCATCAGTGATGGGGGCCAGGGGGAGAATGGCTACACCTTC.

This clonotype was recorded a few times. The chain couples TRBV5-6 to TRBJ2-7; D is uncertain. This CDR3 is built from 14 residues. Trimming took 0 bases from V and 6 from J, leaving 13 bases between them. Germline V gene data show CDR1 as SGHDT and CDR2 as YYEEEE. In DNA, the CDR3 is TGTGCCAGCAGCTTGGTGGAACACTTAGGCGAGCAGTACTTC. It codes for CASSLVEHLGEQYF.

V and J are TRBV20-1 and TRBJ2-7; 9 bases fit TRBD1. This CDR3 is built from 16 residues. Trimming at V came to 6 bases and at J to 3 bases, leaving 15 bases not matched to a gene. The germline CDR1 and CDR2 sequences are DFQATT and SNEGSKA (reference sequence). The CDR3 spells CSALETRTGALYEQYF. The CDR3 coding sequence is TGCAGTGCCCTAGAGACTAGGACAGGGGCTCTCTACGAGCAGTACTTC.

This clonotype showed up just a few times. V is TRBV6-1 and J is TRBJ2-6, with D possibly matching TRBD2 (6 bases). V was clipped by 4 bases and J by 4 bases, with 14 bases between them. This CDR3 has 16 amino acids. Germline CDR1 and CDR2: MNHNS and SASEGT. CDR3: CASSGDFYGGANVLTF. Here the CDR3 DNA reads TGTGCCAGCAGTGGGGACTTCTACGGAGGGGCCAACGTCCTGACTTTC.

This clonotype was counted a few times. CDR3 sequence (DNA): TGTGCCAGCAGTTTGAGTAGTGCGGGGGCGAATCAGCCCCAGCATTTT. It translates to CASSLSSAGANQPQHF. The chain has TRBV27 and TRBJ1-5; possible D gene TRBD1, 6 bases. The CDR3 runs 16 residues. V lost 3 bases and J lost 4, with 16 bases in between. In germline, CDR1 is MNHEY, CDR2 SMNVEV (reference sequence).

The chain couples TRBV20-1 to TRBJ1-4, with 9 bases lining up with TRBD1. From germline, CDR1 is DFQATT and CDR2 SNEGSKA (reference sequence). Trimming at V came to 5 bases and at J to 7 bases, leaving 8 bases not matched to a gene. The CDR3 contains 14 residues. CDR3 bases: TGCAGTGCTGAAAGGGGGACAGGGAGTGAAAAACTGTTTTTT. Protein product: CSAERGTGSEKLFF.

On this clonotype: Germline is not matched at one junction end, which may reflect a read error. The chain has TRBV20-1 and TRBJ2-7, with TRBD1 matching 8 bases. CDR1 DFQATT and CDR2 SNEGSKA come from the germline V gene (reference sequence). This CDR3 has 19 residues. The CDR3 bases are TGCAATGCTAGTTACCTCTATTGGGACAGGCCTTTTCCCTCCTACGAGCAGTACTTC. Residues: CNASYLYWDRPFPSYEQYF.

Note on this clonotype: Germline is not matched at one junction end, which may reflect a read error. The genes are TRBV2 and TRBJ2-7, with a weak D call TRBD1 (6 bases). Germline lookup yields CDR1 SNHLY and CDR2 FYNNEI. The CDR3 consists of 14 residues. CDR3 DNA: TGTGCCAGCACTAACCAGGGGAGCTCCCACGAGCAGTACTTC. The encoded protein is CASTNQGSSHEQYF. Complete variable domain (other parts from reference TRBV2 and TRBJ2-7): EPEVTQTPSHQVTQMGQEVILRCVPISNHLYFYWYRQILGQKVEFLVSFYNNEISEKSEIFDDQFSVERPDGSNFTLKIRSTKLEDSAMYFCASTNQGSSHEQYFGPGTRLTVT.

This clonotype was seen just once. The chain is built from TRBV6-1 and TRBJ2-5, with D maybe TRBD2 (6 bases). V shed 11 bases and J shed 5 bases, with 15 bases lying between them. Germline loops: CDR1 MNHNS, CDR2 SASEGT. This CDR3 spans 12 amino acids. The CDR3 is CASLREFETQYF. In DNA, the CDR3 is TGTGCCTCCTTACGGGAGTTTGAGACCCAGTACTTC.

V gene TRBV7-2 combines with J gene TRBJ2-5, with TRBD2 as a possible D gene (7 bases). With 5 bases removed from V and 5 bases from J, the gap between germline ends came to 15 bases. CDR3 length: 14 residues. Germline V gene lookup returns CDR1 SGHTA and CDR2 FQGNSA. As DNA, the CDR3 is TGTGCCAGCAGCCCCGCAAGGGGGGGGGAGACCCAGTACTTC. This gives the protein CASSPARGGETQYF.